These T cell receptor beta chains were read from a single sample in a study of blood T cells in healthy people across ages. Each CDR3 protein is one row after TCRdb ran MiXCR on the 5' RACE reads. The data contain fewer than 900,000 distinct CDR3 sequences, approximately 43% of them singletons. Sequenced input: blood. The receptors were sampled from a woman in her fifties or sixties in good health. Each CDR3 is given with its conserved first and last residue. D genes are given only for firm matches. For some rows the clone size is stated as once, few or many, or as a class when expanded; others skip it.

d_gene	v_gene	len	abundance	j_gene	CDR3aa	CDR3nt
.	TRBV20-1	14	.	TRBJ2-3	CSAATGVSVHTQYF	TGCAGTGCTGCGACAGGTGTCTCTGTCCATACGCAGTATTTT
.	TRBV7-8	15	few	TRBJ1-2	CASSLQVSTGYGYTF	TGTGCCAGCAGCTTACAGGTCAGCACCGGCTATGGCTACACCTTC
TRBD2	TRBV7-2	20	few	TRBJ2-7	CASSLVAATGLAGGTYEQYF	TGTGCCAGCAGCTTAGTGGCAGCTACGGGACTAGCGGGAGGGACCTACGAGCAGTACTTC
.	TRBV25-1	13	.	TRBJ1-1	CASSELRGAEAFF	TGTGCCAGCAGTGAATTGAGGGGAGCTGAAGCTTTCTTT
.	TRBV5-1	14	many	TRBJ2-7	CASSPGTSGYEQYF	TGTGCCAGCAGTCCCGGGACTTCCGGCTACGAGCAGTACTTC
.	TRBV5-1	14	.	TRBJ2-5	CASSFLTDQETQYF	TGCGCCAGCAGCTTTTTAACGGACCAAGAGACCCAGTACTTC
.	TRBV24-1	13	.	TRBJ2-7	CATSVGSGYEQYF	TGTGCCACCAGTGTGGGTAGCGGCTACGAGCAGTACTTC
.	TRBV7-9	14	.	TRBJ1-4	CASRGVSADEKLFF	TGTGCCAGCAGAGGAGTTTCAGCGGATGAAAAACTGTTTTTT
TRBD1	TRBV7-9	13	.	TRBJ1-2	CASTRQGGYGYTF	TGTGCCAGCACCCGACAGGGGGGTTATGGCTACACCTTC
.	TRBV20-1	15	few	TRBJ2-4	CSASDAQLWGNIQYF	TGCAGTGCTAGCGACGCACAACTATGGGGGAACATTCAGTACTTC
.	TRBV3-1	15	.	TRBJ2-7	CASSQGAGSGYEQYF	TGTGCCAGCAGCCAAGGCGCGGGTTCGGGCTACGAGCAGTACTTC
TRBD2	TRBV2	14	.	TRBJ2-7	CASLTSESYNEQYF	TGTGCCAGTCTGACTAGCGAATCCTACAATGAGCAGTACTTC
TRBD1	TRBV10-3	15	.	TRBJ1-5	CAIRPDRGSNQPQHF	TGTGCCATCAGGCCGGACAGGGGTAGCAATCAGCCCCAGCATTTT
TRBD2	TRBV6-1	17	.	TRBJ2-7	CASSVRRREGGSYEQYF	TGTGCCAGCAGCGTCCGAAGGCGGGAGGGGGGCTCCTACGAGCAGTACTTC
.	TRBV20-1	14	.	TRBJ1-1	CSARGIGRGTEAFF	TGCAGTGCTAGAGGAATAGGGAGGGGCACTGAAGCTTTCTTT
TRBD1	TRBV28	15	.	TRBJ1-6	CVSSLDRGWDSPLHF	TGTGTCAGCAGTCTTGACAGGGGTTGGGATTCACCCCTCCACTTT
TRBD2	TRBV12-3/TRBV12-4	20	.	TRBJ2-7	CASTVSLGLAGVGKLYEQYF	TGTGCCAGCACCGTGAGTCTTGGACTAGCGGGAGTTGGGAAGCTTTACGAGCAGTACTTC
TRBD2	TRBV12-3/TRBV12-4	16	.	TRBJ2-5	CASSFPSGGGVETQYF	TGTGCCAGCAGTTTTCCGTCTGGCGGGGGGGTGGAGACCCAGTACTTC
.	TRBV12-3/TRBV12-4	15	.	TRBJ2-1	CASSFRRDKYNEQFF	TGTGCCAGCAGTTTTCGACGAGACAAGTACAATGAGCAGTTCTTC